One sample yielded the 25 T cell receptor beta chains listed below, sequenced in a study of cytomegalovirus exposure and HLA in healthy donors. The primer mix had 60 Vbeta and 13 Jbeta primers. This table comes from immunoSEQ multiplex PCR, and its TCRdb copy is limited to in-frame clones, with some not included. This table holds approximately 44,000 clones, 81% found once. The sequenced sample consisted of PBMCs. These TCRs come from a man between 50 and 59 years old in good health and CMV-seronegative.

As to this clone: A junction boundary mismatches the germline segment, possibly from a read error. This sequence joins TRBV6-6 and TRBJ1-5; D unclear. Germline lookup yields CDR1 MNHNY and CDR2 SVGAGI (reference sequence). This CDR3 comprises 12 residues. CDR3 sequence: CASSYSGQAQHF. The CDR3 nucleotides are TGTGCCAGCAGTTACTCGGGTCAGGCCCAGCATTTT.

This sequence joins TRBV19 and TRBJ2-6; 9 bases agree with TRBD1. The V and J ends lost 9 bases and 1 base, in that order; junction bases with no gene match: 13. Germline V gives CDR1 LNHDA, CDR2 SQIVND (reference sequence). The length of the CDR3 is 18 residues. DNA of the CDR3: TGTGCCAGCGCGCGCGGAGGGACAGGGATTTCTGGGGCCAACGTCCTGACTTTC. This encodes CASARGGTGISGANVLTF.

The chain links TRBV29-1 to TRBJ2-7; perhaps TRBD2 as D (6 bases). The germline V gene encodes CDR1 SQVTM and CDR2 ANQGSEA. V lost 5 bases and J lost 5, with 16 bases in between. CDR3 size: 13 residues. CDR3 in amino acids: CSVKWGGSDEQYF. CDR3 nucleotide sequence: TGCAGCGTTAAATGGGGAGGTTCCGACGAGCAGTACTTC.

On this clone itself: The identical CDR3 is also encoded by other nucleotide sequences in the sample. The V gene is TRBV9, the J gene TRBJ1-1; D may be TRBD1 (5 bases). The CDR3 consists of 13 residues. Germline V gene lookup returns CDR1 SGDLS and CDR2 YYNGEE. V lost 0 bases and J lost 4, with 7 bases in between. CDR3 in DNA: TGTGCCAGCAGCGTAGGGGGCAGCACTGAAGCTTTCTTT. Its protein is CASSVGGSTEAFF.

The genes are TRBV19 and TRBJ2-7; TRBD2 agrees at 14 bases. V trimming: 6 bases; J trimming: 2 bases; junction bases outside the gene matches: 12. This CDR3 comprises 18 residues. Germline V lookup: CDR1 LNHDA, CDR2 SQIVND (reference sequence). The CDR3: CASSSKAPGLAGAYEQYF. In DNA, the CDR3 is TGTGCCAGTAGCTCTAAAGCGCCGGGACTAGCGGGAGCCTACGAGCAGTACTTC.

The rearrangement uses TRBV5-1 and TRBJ2-3; the D gene is possibly TRBD1 (6 bases). This CDR3 contains 16 residues. CDR1 and CDR2 from the germline V gene are SGHRS and YFSETQ. Trimming pared 0 bases from V and 0 bases from J, leaving 11 bases between. CDR3 in DNA: TGCGCCAGCAGCTTGGCAGGGGCGCAAAGCACAGATACGCAGTATTTT. This gives the protein CASSLAGAQSTDTQYF. Looking up the rest from reference TRBV5-1 and TRBJ2-3 gives the full variable domain: KAGVTQTPRYLIKTRGQQVTLSCSPISGHRSVSWYQQTPGQGLQFLFEYFSETQRNKGNFPGRFSGRQFSNSRSEMNVSTLELGDSALYLCASSLAGAQSTDTQYFGPGTRLTVL.

J is TRBJ2-2 and V is TRBV11-3; the match to TRBD1 covers 7 bases. The junction had 3 bases not matched to a gene; V was cut back by 6 bases and J by 5 bases. Germline CDR1 SGHNT, CDR2 YENEEA. CDR3 size: 13 residues. The CDR3 bases are TGTGCCAGCAGGCCGACAGGGACCGGGGAGCTGTTTTTT. As protein: CASRPTGTGELFF. Full variable domain (missing parts from reference TRBV11-3 and TRBJ2-2): EAGVVQSPRYKIIEKKQPVAFWCNPISGHNTLYWYLQNLGQGPELLIRYENEEAVDDSQLPKDRFSAERLKGVDSTLKIQPAELGDSAVYLCASRPTGTGELFFGEGSRLTVL.

The rearrangement uses TRBV5-1 and TRBJ2-7; D uncertain. Germline lookup yields CDR1 SGHRS and CDR2 YFSETQ. V was shortened by 5 bases and J by 7 bases, with 16 bases between the two germline ends. The CDR3 totals 13 residues. CDR3 sequence (DNA): TGCGCCAGCAGTACGACGGTTTCGGAGGAGCAGTACTTC. Protein product: CASSTTVSEEQYF. Full variable domain (rest looked up from reference TRBV5-1 and TRBJ2-7): KAGVTQTPRYLIKTRGQQVTLSCSPISGHRSVSWYQQTPGQGLQFLFEYFSETQRNKGNFPGRFSGRQFSNSRSEMNVSTLELGDSALYLCASSTTVSEEQYFGPGTRLTVT.

The chain links TRBV5-4 to TRBJ1-4, with D possibly being TRBD1 (6 bases). V lost 3 bases and J 2 bases, leaving 14 bases between the germline ends. CDR1 is SGHNT, CDR2 YYREEE, per germline (reference sequence). CDR3 length equals 16 residues. The DNA for the CDR3 is TGTGCCAGCAGCTCTGGGGGCAGCAGTACTAATGAAAAACTGTTTTTT. This gives the protein CASSSGGSSTNEKLFF.

This chain uses TRBV5-4 with TRBJ2-7; no clear D. V dropped 2 bases and J dropped 8 bases, with 14 bases sitting between them. The CDR3 extends over 13 amino acids. Per the germline V gene, CDR1 is SGHNT and CDR2 is YYREEE (reference sequence). The CDR3 region has the DNA TGTGCCAGCAGCTTCTTTGGCTCCATCCAGCAGTACTTC. Residues: CASSFFGSIQQYF. Full variable domain (rest looked up from reference TRBV5-4 and TRBJ2-7): ETGVTQSPTHLIKTRGQQVTLRCSSQSGHNTVSWYQQALGQGPQFIFQYYREEENGRGNFPPRFSGLQFPNYSSELNVNALELDDSALYLCASSFFGSIQQYFGPGTRLTVT.

This clone was seen a handful of times. J is TRBJ2-2 and V is TRBV4-1; TRBD2 aligns across 9 bases. V shed 0 bases and J 0 bases; nucleotides not matched to a gene: 11. This CDR3 has 20 residues. Germline V gene lookup returns CDR1 MGHRA and CDR2 YSYEKL. The chain's CDR3 is CASSQDRAWGGGANTGELFF. The CDR3 coding sequence is TGCGCCAGCAGCCAAGATCGGGCCTGGGGCGGGGGGGCGAACACCGGGGAGCTGTTTTTT.

The chain uses TRBV5-1 and TRBJ2-1, with TRBD2 identical over 9 bases. Germline-derived CDR1 and CDR2 are SGHRS and YFSETQ. This CDR3 spans 16 amino acids. The V gene end was trimmed by 4 bases and the J gene end by 1 base; junction bases not matched to a gene: 6. The CDR3 sequence: CASSLPAGGSYNEQFF. CDR3 nucleotides: TGCGCCAGCAGCCTACCAGCGGGAGGATCCTACAATGAGCAGTTCTTC.

DNA of the CDR3: TGTGCCAGCAGCTTGAGGGAAGCCTCCTACGAGCAGTACTTC. As protein: CASSLREASYEQYF. The rearrangement joins TRBV7-9 to TRBJ2-7; TRBD2 might be the D (5 bases). CDR1 and CDR2 from the germline V gene are SEHNR and FQNEAQ (reference sequence). Trimming removed 3 bases from V and 0 bases from J, with 9 bases in between. This CDR3 region has 14 residues.

The CDR3 nucleotides read TGCGCCAGCAGCCAAGAGGGGGGACAGGGATACGAGCAGTACTTC. Protein sequence: CASSQEGGQGYEQYF. This chain joins TRBV4-3 and TRBJ2-7, with TRBD1 identical over 9 bases. Germline CDR1 LGHNA, CDR2 YSLEER. V shed 0 bases and J 4 bases; nucleotides not matched to a gene: 4. The CDR3 is 15 amino acids.

V gene TRBV4-3 combines with J gene TRBJ1-2; TRBD1 agrees at 10 bases. The germline V gene has CDR1 LGHNA and CDR2 YSLEER. V shed 4 bases and J 8 bases; nucleotides not matched to a gene: 4. CDR3 length equals 13 residues. The CDR3 reads CASSPDRGRGYTF. The CDR3 DNA sequence: TGCGCCAGCAGCCCCGACAGGGGGCGGGGCTACACCTTC.

This chain uses TRBV4-2 with TRBJ2-3; perhaps TRBD2 as D (5 bases). The germline gives CDR1 LGHNA, CDR2 YNFKEQ. The CDR3 length is 16 residues. V lost 2 bases to trimming and J lost 1 base, with 13 bases between them. DNA for the CDR3: TGTGCCAGCAGCCAATTGGGCGGGCGCCGCACAGATACGCAGTATTTT. Its translation is CASSQLGGRRTDTQYF.

The CDR3 DNA reads TGTGCCAGCAGCGGGGGGGCCCGCACAGATACGCAGTATTTT. The encoded protein is CASSGGARTDTQYF. V gene TRBV5-4 combines with J gene TRBJ2-3, with a tentative D call TRBD2 (7 bases). CDR3 length: 14 residues. Germline V gives CDR1 SGHNT, CDR2 YYREEE (reference sequence). With 4 bases removed from V and 1 base from J, the gap between germline ends came to 10 bases.

The V gene is TRBV19, the J gene TRBJ1-2, with 7 bases matching TRBD1. The CDR3 contains 15 residues. Germline assignment: CDR1 LNHDA and CDR2 SQIVND (reference sequence). The trim removed 0 bases at V and 6 bases at J, leaving 7 bases unmatched. For the CDR3, the DNA is TGTGCCAGTAGTATAGATCTCGGGGACAGAGATGGCTACACCTTC. This encodes CASSIDLGDRDGYTF.

This clone turned up a few times. The genes are TRBV7-3 and TRBJ2-7; 7 bases map to TRBD2. There are 16 residues in the CDR3. Germline CDR1 is SGHTA and CDR2 is FQGTGA. With 1 base clipped from V and 4 bases from J, the junction kept 10 bases outside the gene matches. CDR3 loop: CASSLNGGRARYEQYF. In DNA form, the CDR3 reads TGTGCCAGCAGCTTAAATGGAGGGAGGGCACGATACGAGCAGTACTTC.

As DNA, the CDR3 is TGTGCCAGCTCACCCACTAGCGGGGAAGGTACGCAGTATTTT. Residues: CASSPTSGEGTQYF. The chain couples TRBV18 to TRBJ2-3; 10 nucleotides align to TRBD2. Germline CDR1 is KGHSH and CDR2 is LQKENI. Germline trimming cut 3 bases from V and 8 bases from J; bases unmatched to any gene: 5. The CDR3 loop spans 14 amino acids.

The chain couples TRBV30 to TRBJ1-2; 9 positions match TRBD1. Trimming at V came to 5 bases and at J to 0 bases, leaving 1 base not matched to a gene. CDR1 and CDR2 from the germline V gene are GTSNPN and SVGIG (reference sequence). The CDR3 contains 13 residues. The CDR3 nucleotides are TGTGCCTGGGGGACAGGGTCTAACTATGGCTACACCTTC. Its protein is CAWGTGSNYGYTF.

This clone was recorded only once. This chain links TRBV29-1 with TRBJ2-7, with D possibly matching TRBD1 (5 bases). The length of the CDR3 is 12 residues. The germline V and J ends were trimmed by 4 bases and 6 bases, with 13 bases remaining between them. Germline CDR1 reads SQVTM; CDR2 reads ANQGSEA. The CDR3 DNA sequence: TGCAGCGTTGTCCCAGGGTATGGCGAGCAGTACTTC. Its protein is CSVVPGYGEQYF.

This clone has a single count. The chain combines TRBV2 with TRBJ2-1; 13 positions match TRBD2. Germline V gene lookup returns CDR1 SNHLY and CDR2 FYNNEI. The CDR3 spans 16 residues. Trimming at V came to 5 bases and at J to 0 bases, leaving 1 base not matched to a gene. The CDR3 coding sequence is TGTGCCAGCAGTCGGACTAGCGGGAGCTCCTACAATGAGCAGTTCTTC. Protein sequence: CASSRTSGSSYNEQFF.

The chain joins TRBV30 to TRBJ2-7; the D is unclear. With 5 bases removed from V and 1 base from J, the gap between germline ends came to 12 bases. The CDR3 has 13 residues. Germline assignment: CDR1 GTSNPN and CDR2 SVGIG (reference sequence). In DNA form, the CDR3 reads TGTGCCTGGGGCGACGGAGTATCCTACGAGCAGTACTTC. The encoded protein is CAWGDGVSYEQYF.

The chain joins TRBV2 to TRBJ1-4, with TRBD1 as a possible D gene (5 bases). Trimming took 5 bases from V and 7 from J, leaving 11 bases between them. The CDR3 spans 13 residues. From germline, CDR1 is SNHLY and CDR2 FYNNEI. This CDR3 is CASSPNRSEKLFF. The CDR3 DNA follows: TGTGCCAGCAGTCCGAACAGGTCTGAAAAACTGTTTTTT. The full variable domain, completed using reference TRBV2 and TRBJ1-4, is EPEVTQTPSHQVTQMGQEVILRCVPISNHLYFYWYRQILGQKVEFLVSFYNNEISEKSEIFDDQFSVERPDGSNFTLKIRSTKLEDSAMYFCASSPNRSEKLFFGSGTQLSVL.